A single sample gave rise to the 27 T cell receptor beta chains below, sequenced in a study of patients and donors after allogeneic stem cell transplantation. TCRdb independently ran MiXCR on the RT-PCR reads; one entry per CDR3 protein. The sample yields roughly 880,000 distinct CDR3 sequences, over 15% seen once. The specimen sequenced was blood, either unsorted or a sorted T cell fraction (not recorded which). These receptors came from a human donor who was either an allogeneic HSCT recipient or a stem cell or donor lymphocyte infusion donor (not recorded which). It is not recorded whose cells these are; they may come from a transplant donor.

V usage is TRBV6-1 and J usage is TRBJ2-1; D is undetermined. Trimming cost V 2 bases and J 5 bases, with 7 bases left between them. CDR1 MNHNS and CDR2 SASEGT come from the germline V gene. The CDR3 has 13 amino acids. The CDR3 DNA reads as TGTGCCAGCAGTGAATCGAAGAACAATGAGCAGTTCTTC. Translating gives CASSESKNNEQFF.

J is TRBJ1-5 and V is TRBV30, with 7 bases fitting TRBD1. V was pared by 3 bases and J by 6 bases, with 5 bases of the junction left unmatched. Germline V gene data show CDR1 as GTSNPN and CDR2 as SVGIG (reference sequence). The CDR3 spans 13 residues. The CDR3 DNA is TGTGCCTGGAGACAGGGGACCCCTCAGCCCCAGCATTTT. Translation: CAWRQGTPQPQHF.

This clonotype was found a few times. The V gene is TRBV24-1, the J gene TRBJ2-1, with D maybe TRBD2 (7 bases). Germline V gene data show CDR1 as KGHDR and CDR2 as SFDVKD. Deletions cut 5 bases from V and 6 bases from J, with 16 bases between. The length of the CDR3 is 15 residues. Here the CDR3 reads CATSVKGGASNEQFF. The CDR3 DNA reads TGTGCCACCAGTGTCAAGGGGGGGGCCAGCAATGAGCAGTTCTTC.

The V gene is TRBV12-3 or TRBV12-4, the J gene TRBJ2-5, with D possibly matching TRBD2 (6 bases). The germline V and J ends were trimmed by 7 bases and 9 bases, with 18 bases remaining between them. There are 13 residues in the CDR3. Here the CDR3 DNA reads TGTGCCAGCACCCACAAGGGCGGGGTCGCCCAGTACTTC. Translation gives CASTHKGGVAQYF.

The J gene is TRBJ2-7, the V gene TRBV20-1; D could derive from TRBD1 or TRBD2 (6 bases each). CDR1 and CDR2 from the germline V gene are DFQATT and SNEGSKA (reference sequence). Deletions cut 0 bases from V and 2 bases from J, with 17 bases between. The CDR3 runs to 16 residues. The DNA for the CDR3 is TGCAGTGCTAGAGATCGGGGTAGGGGGGTTACCTACGAGCAGTACTTC. It yields the protein CSARDRGRGVTYEQYF.

The V call is TRBV10-3, the J call TRBJ1-1; D not certain. Trimming shortened V by 6 bases and J by 1 base, and 9 bases separated the two germline ends. CDR1 and CDR2 from the germline V gene are ENHRY and SYGVKD. This CDR3 has 13 residues. The DNA of the CDR3 is TGTGCCATCAGGAGAGATCAGAACACTGAAGCTTTCTTT. Translation: CAIRRDQNTEAFF.

This clonotype was counted a few times. This chain joins TRBV11-2 and TRBJ1-4; possibly TRBD1 for D (5 bases). This CDR3 contains 14 residues. The V end lost 3 bases, the J end lost 13 bases, and 18 bases lay between the germline ends. Germline V lookup: CDR1 SGHAT, CDR2 FQNNGV. The CDR3 nucleotides are TGTGCCAGCAGCTTCGCCGGGAACAGGTTCCGACTGTTTTTT. This sequence encodes CASSFAGNRFRLFF.

This clonotype was counted only a few times. The chain uses TRBV5-1 and TRBJ2-1; tentative D call: TRBD1 (8 bases). V lost 7 bases and J lost 7, with 24 bases in between. In germline, CDR1 is SGHRS, CDR2 YFSETQ. This CDR3 has 16 residues. The CDR3 loop is CASRTGGRREINEQFF. The DNA of the CDR3 is TGCGCCAGCCGTACAGGGGGGAGGCGGGAGATTAATGAGCAGTTCTTC.

This clonotype was counted a few times. V is TRBV5-1 and J is TRBJ1-3; D is perhaps TRBD1 (5 bases). The germline V gene encodes CDR1 SGHRS and CDR2 YFSETQ. CDR3 length: 14 residues. V was clipped by 4 bases and J by 4 bases, with 12 bases between them. The CDR3 DNA reads as TGCGCCAGCAGCATGGGACGAGAAGGAAACACCATATATTTT. Translation gives CASSMGREGNTIYF.

This clonotype was detected a few times. The rearrangement uses TRBV30 and TRBJ2-4; D gene uncertain. V lost 3 bases, J lost 1 base, and 4 bases lay in between. Germline CDR1 is GTSNPN and CDR2 is SVGIG (reference sequence). CDR3 length equals 12 residues. CDR3 loop: CAWRGAKNIQYF. In DNA, the CDR3 is TGTGCCTGGAGGGGGGCCAAAAACATTCAGTACTTC.

A few counts support this clonotype. The chain uses TRBV27 and TRBJ2-7; TRBD2 agrees at 7 bases. J was trimmed by 3 bases and V by 6 bases; bases with no gene match: 11. The CDR3 is 15 residues long. The germline gives CDR1 MNHEY, CDR2 SMNVEV (reference sequence). CDR3 sequence reads: CASSTRLAFNYEQYF. CDR3 nucleotide sequence: TGTGCCAGCAGCACCAGACTAGCTTTCAACTACGAGCAGTACTTC.

This clonotype was counted a few times. This chain links TRBV5-6 with TRBJ2-5; TRBD1 might be the D (6 bases). V lost 4 bases and J lost 2, with 15 bases in between. This CDR3 contains 15 residues. In germline, CDR1 is SGHDT, CDR2 YYEEEE. The CDR3 coding sequence is TGTGCCAGCAGCCTCACCGGGACACTACAAGAGACCCAGTACTTC. It translates to CASSLTGTLQETQYF.

This chain joins TRBV12-3 or TRBV12-4 and TRBJ1-4, with a tentative D call TRBD1 (6 bases). Trimming stripped 7 bases from V and 7 bases from J, with 10 bases between. This CDR3 has 12 residues. The CDR3 coding sequence is TGTGCCAGCACCTTAGGGGGTGAAAAACTGTTTTTT. Amino acid sequence: CASTLGGEKLFF.

The chain couples TRBV5-6 to TRBJ2-1; maybe TRBD2 (5 bases). Trimming took 6 bases from V and 0 from J, leaving 16 bases between them. The CDR3 length is 16 residues. Germline loops: CDR1 SGHDT, CDR2 YYEEEE. The CDR3 nucleotides read TGTGCCAGCACCCAAACGCTGGGGAGCTCCTACAATGAGCAGTTCTTC. It encodes CASTQTLGSSYNEQFF. Based on the CDR3 plus reference TRBV5-6 and TRBJ2-1, the full variable domain is DAGVTQSPTHLIKTRGQQVTLRCSPKSGHDTVSWYQQALGQGPQFIFQYYEEEERQRGNFPDRFSGHQFPNYSSELNVNALLLGDSALYLCASTQTLGSSYNEQFFGPGTRLTVL.

The sample holds many counts of this clonotype. The V call is TRBV20-1, the J call TRBJ2-1, with 8 bases fitting TRBD1. Trimming at V came to 5 bases and at J to 0 bases, leaving 9 bases not matched to a gene. Germline V CDR1 and CDR2: DFQATT, SNEGSKA (reference sequence). The CDR3 is 16 residues long. CDR3 region: CSAPRRGTGSYNEQFF. As DNA, the CDR3 is TGCAGTGCTCCCAGACGGGGGACAGGCTCCTACAATGAGCAGTTCTTC.

This clonotype was detected only a few times. The V gene is TRBV11-2, the J gene TRBJ2-1; TRBD2 aligns across 15 bases. V gave up 5 bases and J gave up 0 bases; unmatched junction bases: 8. The CDR3 spans 19 residues. Germline V gives CDR1 SGHAT, CDR2 FQNNGV. CDR3: CASSLGLAGGLPSYNEQFF. CDR3 DNA: TGTGCCAGCAGCCTGGGACTAGCGGGGGGCCTCCCCTCCTACAATGAGCAGTTCTTC.

This chain uses TRBV7-6 with TRBJ2-3, with a possible D match to TRBD2 (6 bases). This CDR3 is built from 18 residues. V lost 1 base and J lost 4, with 21 bases in between. CDR1 and CDR2 (germline): SGHVS, FNYEAQ. CDR3 DNA sequence: TGTGCCAGCAGCTTAGGAAGTAGCGGTGGTTTTAGTGCAGATACGCAGTATTTT. As protein: CASSLGSSGGFSADTQYF.

V is TRBV5-1 and J is TRBJ2-5, with 14 nucleotides matching TRBD2. With V trimmed by 4 bases and J by 5 bases, 7 bases remained unmatched. This CDR3 spans 16 amino acids. The germline V gene has CDR1 SGHRS and CDR2 YFSETQ. Written as DNA, the CDR3 is TGCGCCAGCAGCATCGGGACTAGCGGGAGTAGGGAGACCCAGTACTTC. It translates to CASSIGTSGSRETQYF.

The chain recombines TRBV6-1 with TRBJ1-5, with unresolved D. The germline V and J ends were trimmed by 8 bases and 0 bases, with 11 bases remaining between them. The germline V gene has CDR1 MNHNS and CDR2 SASEGT. CDR3 size: 14 residues. The CDR3: CASRHVNSNQPQHF. The CDR3 nucleotides are TGTGCCAGCCGGCATGTTAATAGCAATCAGCCCCAGCATTTT.

This clonotype has at least ten counts. The junction does not match germline at one end; this may be a read error. V is TRBV12-3 or TRBV12-4 and J is TRBJ2-7; D unclear. CDR3 length: 13 amino acids. The CDR3 loop is CASSLGTYYEQYF. DNA of the CDR3: TGTGCCAGCAGCTTAGGAACGTACTACGAGCAGTACTTC.

The gene calls are TRBV5-1 and TRBJ2-1; 9 bases fit TRBD2. This CDR3 has 15 residues. With V trimmed by 4 bases and J by 7 bases, 9 bases remained unmatched. Per the germline V gene, CDR1 is SGHRS and CDR2 is YFSETQ. CDR3 sequence reads: CASSPLTSGTNEQFF. CDR3 coding DNA: TGCGCCAGCAGCCCCCTGACTAGCGGAACAAATGAGCAGTTCTTC.

This clonotype has a handful of counts. This chain connects TRBV4-3 to TRBJ1-4; 7 bases are shared with TRBD1. CDR1 is LGHNA and CDR2 is YSLEER in the germline V gene. Unmatched junction bases numbered 7, after V lost 2 bases and J lost 7 bases. The CDR3 extends over 15 amino acids. The CDR3 sequence: CASSQPDRDSEKLFF. In nucleotides, the CDR3 is TGCGCCAGCAGCCAACCCGACAGGGACAGTGAAAAACTGTTTTTT.

The genes are TRBV12-3 or TRBV12-4 and TRBJ2-3, with 15 bases that match TRBD2. The CDR3 length is 18 residues. Trimming removed 0 bases from V and 2 bases from J; junction bases left unmatched: 3. DNA for the CDR3: TGTGCCAGCAGTTTAGCGGGACTAGCGGGAGGTATCACAGATACGCAGTATTTT. Its protein product is CASSLAGLAGGITDTQYF.

The chain has TRBV20-1 and TRBJ2-1; 7 bases agree with TRBD2. This CDR3 region has 14 residues. V lost 6 bases, J lost 5 bases, and 10 bases stayed unmatched. Germline V lookup: CDR1 DFQATT, CDR2 SNEGSKA (reference sequence). The CDR3 region has the DNA TGCAGTGCCTACCGGCGGGAGTCCCACAATGAGCAGTTCTTC. Protein sequence: CSAYRRESHNEQFF.

This clonotype showed up many times. The chain has TRBV24-1 and TRBJ2-5; D may be TRBD1 or TRBD2 (5 bases each). The V and J ends lost 11 bases and 3 bases respectively, with 12 bases between them. CDR1 is KGHDR, CDR2 SFDVKD, per germline. The CDR3 is made up of 12 amino acids. The CDR3 coding sequence is TGTGCCAGCTCCGGGACGGAAGAGACCCAGTACTTC. It specifies CASSGTEETQYF.

The chain combines TRBV5-5 with TRBJ2-6; 8 bases match TRBD1. Trimming at V came to 4 bases and at J to 1 base, leaving 7 bases not matched to a gene. The CDR3 extends over 17 amino acids. From germline, CDR1 is SGHKS and CDR2 YYEKEE (reference sequence). This CDR3 reads CASSLGQVLSGANVLTF. The CDR3 DNA sequence: TGTGCCAGCAGCCTGGGACAGGTCCTATCTGGGGCCAACGTCCTGACTTTC.

The V and J genes are TRBV20-1 and TRBJ2-3, with 7 positions matching TRBD2. The V gene's germline CDR1 is DFQATT and CDR2 SNEGSKA (reference sequence). J was trimmed by 4 bases and V by 0 bases; bases with no gene match: 16. The CDR3 consists of 18 residues. CDR3 residues: CSARDLLAALMKADTQYF. CDR3 in DNA: TGCAGTGCTAGAGATTTGCTAGCGGCTTTGATGAAAGCAGATACGCAGTATTTT.